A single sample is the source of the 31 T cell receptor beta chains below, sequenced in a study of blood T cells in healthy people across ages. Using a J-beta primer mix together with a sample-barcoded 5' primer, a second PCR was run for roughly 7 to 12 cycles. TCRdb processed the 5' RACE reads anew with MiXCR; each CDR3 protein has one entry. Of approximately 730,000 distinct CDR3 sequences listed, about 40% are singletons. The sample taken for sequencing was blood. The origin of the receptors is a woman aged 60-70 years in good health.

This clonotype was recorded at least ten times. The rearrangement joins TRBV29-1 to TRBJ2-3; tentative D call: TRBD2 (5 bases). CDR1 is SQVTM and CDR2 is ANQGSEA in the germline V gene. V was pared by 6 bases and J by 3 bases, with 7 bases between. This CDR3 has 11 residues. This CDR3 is CSVSGTDTQYF. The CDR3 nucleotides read TGCAGCGTGAGCGGAACAGATACGCAGTATTTT.

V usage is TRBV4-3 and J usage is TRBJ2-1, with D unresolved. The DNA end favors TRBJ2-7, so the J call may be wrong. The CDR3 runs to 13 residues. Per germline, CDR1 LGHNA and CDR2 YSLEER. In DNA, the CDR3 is TGCGCCAGCAGCCAAGAAGGGCGTCATGAGCAGTACTTC. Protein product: CASSQEGRHEQYF.

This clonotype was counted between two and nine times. The CDR3 region is CASSPGQGGNIQYF. The CDR3 nucleotides are TGTGCCAGCAGCCCGGGACAGGGAGGTAACATTCAGTACTTC. The V gene is TRBV7-3, the J gene TRBJ2-4; 9 bases are a match to TRBD1. The CDR3 has 14 amino acids. The germline gives CDR1 SGHTA, CDR2 FQGTGA. V was pared by 5 bases and J by 7 bases, with 6 bases of the junction left unmatched.

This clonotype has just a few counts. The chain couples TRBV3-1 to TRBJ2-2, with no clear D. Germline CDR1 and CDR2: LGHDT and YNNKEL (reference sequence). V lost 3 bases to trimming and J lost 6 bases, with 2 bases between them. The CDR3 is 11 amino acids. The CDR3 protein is CASSHSGELFF. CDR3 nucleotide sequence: TGTGCCAGCAGCCATTCCGGGGAGCTGTTTTTT. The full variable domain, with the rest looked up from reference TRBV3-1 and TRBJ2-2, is DTAVSQTPKYLVTQMGNDKSIKCEQNLGHDTMYWYKQDSKKFLKIMFSYNNKELIINETVPNRFSPKSPDKAHLNLHINSLELGDSAVYFCASSHSGELFFGEGSRLTVL.

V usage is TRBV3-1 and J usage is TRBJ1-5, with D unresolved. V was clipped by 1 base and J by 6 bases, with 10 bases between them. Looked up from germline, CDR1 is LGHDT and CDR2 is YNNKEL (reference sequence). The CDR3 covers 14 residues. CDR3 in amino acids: CASSQAVVIQPQHF. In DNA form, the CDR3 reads TGTGCCAGCAGCCAAGCAGTGGTAATTCAGCCCCAGCATTTT.

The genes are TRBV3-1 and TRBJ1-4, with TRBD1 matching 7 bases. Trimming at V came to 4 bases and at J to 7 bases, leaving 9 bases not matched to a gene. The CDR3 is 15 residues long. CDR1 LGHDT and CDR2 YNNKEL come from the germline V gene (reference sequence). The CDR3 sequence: CASSPTGAKAEKLFF. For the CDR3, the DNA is TGTGCCAGCAGCCCCACAGGGGCAAAGGCTGAAAAACTGTTTTTT.

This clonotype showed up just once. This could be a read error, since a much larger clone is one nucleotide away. The CDR3 loop is CASNTGTSGGQETRYF. Here the CDR3 DNA reads TGTGCCAGCAACACGGGAACTAGCGGGGGCCAAGAGACCCGGTACTTC. The V call is TRBV12-3 or TRBV12-4, the J call TRBJ2-5; 11 positions agree with TRBD2. The CDR3 totals 16 residues.

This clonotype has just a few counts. In DNA, the CDR3 is TGTGCCAGCAGCCCTACAGGGCGGAACTATGGCTACACCTTC. This sequence encodes CASSPTGRNYGYTF. This chain joins TRBV12-3 or TRBV12-4 and TRBJ1-2, with a weak D call TRBD1 (6 bases). The V end was cut by 6 bases, the J end by 2 bases, with 13 bases between. The CDR3 runs 14 residues.

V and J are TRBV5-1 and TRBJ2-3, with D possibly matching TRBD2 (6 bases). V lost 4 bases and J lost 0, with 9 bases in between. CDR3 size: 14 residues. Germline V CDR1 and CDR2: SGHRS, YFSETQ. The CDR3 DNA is TGCGCCAGCAGCGGCAGCGGGAGCACAGATACGCAGTATTTT. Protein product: CASSGSGSTDTQYF. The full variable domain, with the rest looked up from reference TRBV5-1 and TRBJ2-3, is KAGVTQTPRYLIKTRGQQVTLSCSPISGHRSVSWYQQTPGQGLQFLFEYFSETQRNKGNFPGRFSGRQFSNSRSEMNVSTLELGDSALYLCASSGSGSTDTQYFGPGTRLTVL.

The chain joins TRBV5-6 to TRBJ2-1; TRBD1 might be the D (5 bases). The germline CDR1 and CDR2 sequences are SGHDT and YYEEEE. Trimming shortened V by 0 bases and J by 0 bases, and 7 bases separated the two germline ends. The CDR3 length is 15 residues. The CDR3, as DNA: TGTGCCAGCAGCTTGGAGGGGCGCTCCTACAATGAGCAGTTCTTC. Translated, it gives CASSLEGRSYNEQFF.

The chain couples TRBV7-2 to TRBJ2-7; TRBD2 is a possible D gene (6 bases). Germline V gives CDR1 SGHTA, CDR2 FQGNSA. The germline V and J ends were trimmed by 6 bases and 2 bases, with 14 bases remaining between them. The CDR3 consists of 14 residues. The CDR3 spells CASSSGVPPYEQYF. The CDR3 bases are TGTGCCAGCAGTTCGGGAGTCCCTCCCTACGAGCAGTACTTC.

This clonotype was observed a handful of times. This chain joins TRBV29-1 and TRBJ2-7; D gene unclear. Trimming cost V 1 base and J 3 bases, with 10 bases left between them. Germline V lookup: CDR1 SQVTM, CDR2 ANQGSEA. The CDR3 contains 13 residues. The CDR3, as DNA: TGCAGCGTTGAAGCCCGAAAAGGCTACGAGCAGTACTTC. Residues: CSVEARKGYEQYF.

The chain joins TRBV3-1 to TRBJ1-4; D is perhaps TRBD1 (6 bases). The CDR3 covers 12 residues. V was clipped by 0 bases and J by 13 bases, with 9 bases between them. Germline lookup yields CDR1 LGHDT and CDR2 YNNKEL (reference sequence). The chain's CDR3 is CASSQDWGPLFF. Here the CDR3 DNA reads TGTGCCAGCAGCCAAGATTGGGGGCCACTGTTTTTT.

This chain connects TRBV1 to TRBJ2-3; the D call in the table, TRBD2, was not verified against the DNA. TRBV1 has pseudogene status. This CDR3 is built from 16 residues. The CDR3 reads CTSSQRPGGPRDTQYF. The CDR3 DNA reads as TGCACCAGCAGCCAACGCCCGGGGGGGCCGAGAGATACGCAGTATTTT.

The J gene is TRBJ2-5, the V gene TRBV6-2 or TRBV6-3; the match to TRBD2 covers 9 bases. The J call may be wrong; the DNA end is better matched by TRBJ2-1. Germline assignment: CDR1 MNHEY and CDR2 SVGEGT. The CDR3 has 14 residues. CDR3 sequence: CASRASGAQETQFF. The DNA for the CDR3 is TGTGCCAGCAGGGCTAGCGGGGCCCAAGAGACCCAGTTCTTC.

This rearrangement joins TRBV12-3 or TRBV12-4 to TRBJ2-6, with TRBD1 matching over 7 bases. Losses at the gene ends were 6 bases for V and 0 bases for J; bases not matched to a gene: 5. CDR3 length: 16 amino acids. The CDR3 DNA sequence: TGTGCCAGCAGGAGGCCAGGGGGCTCTGGGGCCAACGTCCTGACTTTC. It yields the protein CASRRPGGSGANVLTF.

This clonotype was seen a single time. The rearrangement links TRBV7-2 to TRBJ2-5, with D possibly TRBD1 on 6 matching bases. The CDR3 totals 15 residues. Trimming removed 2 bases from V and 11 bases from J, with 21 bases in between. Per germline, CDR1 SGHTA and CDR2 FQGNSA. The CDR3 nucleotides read TGTGCCAGCAGCTTAAGCCCCCAGGGGCCCAATGAGCAGTACTTC. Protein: CASSLSPQGPNEQYF.

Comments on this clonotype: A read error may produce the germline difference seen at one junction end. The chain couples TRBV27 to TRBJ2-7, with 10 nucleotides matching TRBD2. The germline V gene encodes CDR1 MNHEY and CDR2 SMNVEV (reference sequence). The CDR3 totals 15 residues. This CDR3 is CASSTSGRASYKQYF. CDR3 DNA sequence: TGTGCCAGCAGTACAAGCGGGAGGGCCTCCTACAAGCAGTACTTC.

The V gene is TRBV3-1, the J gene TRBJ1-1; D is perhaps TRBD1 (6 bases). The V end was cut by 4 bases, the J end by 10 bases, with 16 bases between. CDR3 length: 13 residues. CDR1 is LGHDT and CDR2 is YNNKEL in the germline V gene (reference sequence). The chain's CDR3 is CASSPDGRQAAFF. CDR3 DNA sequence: TGTGCCAGCAGCCCCGATGGACGACAGGCAGCTTTCTTT.

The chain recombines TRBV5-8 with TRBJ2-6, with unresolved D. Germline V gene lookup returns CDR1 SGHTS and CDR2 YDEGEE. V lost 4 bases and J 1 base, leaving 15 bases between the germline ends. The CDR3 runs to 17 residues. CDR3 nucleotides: TGTGCCAGCAGCCCTCTGAGAGGAGAATCTGGGGCCAACGTCCTGACTTTC. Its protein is CASSPLRGESGANVLTF. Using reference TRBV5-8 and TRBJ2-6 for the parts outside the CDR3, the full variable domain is EAGVTQSPTHLIKTRGQQATLRCSPISGHTSVYWYQQALGLGLQFLLWYDEGEERNRGNFPPRFSGRQFPNYSSELNVNALELEDSALYLCASSPLRGESGANVLTFGAGSRLTVL.

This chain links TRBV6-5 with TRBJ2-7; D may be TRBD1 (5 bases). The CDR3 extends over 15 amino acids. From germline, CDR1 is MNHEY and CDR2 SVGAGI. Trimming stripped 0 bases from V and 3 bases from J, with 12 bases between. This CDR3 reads CASSYSMTEDYEQYF. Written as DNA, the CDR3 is TGTGCCAGCAGTTACTCGATGACAGAAGACTACGAGCAGTACTTC.

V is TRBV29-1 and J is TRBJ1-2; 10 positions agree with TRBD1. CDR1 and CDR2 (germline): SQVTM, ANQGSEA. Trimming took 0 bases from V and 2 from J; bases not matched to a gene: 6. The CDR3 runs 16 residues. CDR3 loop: CSVEEAPGQGNYGYTF. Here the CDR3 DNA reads TGCAGCGTTGAAGAAGCTCCGGGACAGGGGAACTATGGCTACACCTTC.

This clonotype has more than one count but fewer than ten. The CDR3 nucleotides are TGTGCCAGCAGCCGGTGGAGGTCGGGGCCTAAAAGATATGGCTACACCTTC. This codes for CASSRWRSGPKRYGYTF. V and J are TRBV9 and TRBJ1-2, with D tentatively TRBD1 (5 bases). V was pared by 4 bases and J by 5 bases, with 24 bases between. CDR1 SGDLS and CDR2 YYNGEE come from the germline V gene. This CDR3 comprises 17 residues.

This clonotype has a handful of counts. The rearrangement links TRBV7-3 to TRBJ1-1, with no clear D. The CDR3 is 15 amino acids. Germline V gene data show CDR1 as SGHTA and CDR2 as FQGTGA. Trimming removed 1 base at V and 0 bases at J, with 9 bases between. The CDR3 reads CASSLSGYLNTEAFF. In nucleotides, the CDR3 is TGTGCCAGCAGCTTAAGCGGATACTTGAACACTGAAGCTTTCTTT.

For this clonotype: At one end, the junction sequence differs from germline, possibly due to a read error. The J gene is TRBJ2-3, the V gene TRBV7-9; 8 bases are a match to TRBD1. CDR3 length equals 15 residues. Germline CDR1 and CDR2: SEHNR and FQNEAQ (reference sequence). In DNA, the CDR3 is TGTGCCAGCAGTTTAGGGACAGGAAACACAGATACGCAGTATTTT. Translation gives CASSLGTGNTDTQYF.

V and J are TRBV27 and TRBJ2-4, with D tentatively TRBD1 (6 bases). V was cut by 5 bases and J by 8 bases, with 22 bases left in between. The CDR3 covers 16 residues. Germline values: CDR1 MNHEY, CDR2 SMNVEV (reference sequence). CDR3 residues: CASSPSRTAGLHIQYF. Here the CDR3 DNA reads TGTGCCAGCAGTCCCTCCCGGACAGCTGGATTGCACATTCAGTACTTC.

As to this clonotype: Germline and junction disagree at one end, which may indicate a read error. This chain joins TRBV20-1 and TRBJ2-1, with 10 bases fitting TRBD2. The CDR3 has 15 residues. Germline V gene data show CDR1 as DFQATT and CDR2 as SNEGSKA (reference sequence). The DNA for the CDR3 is TGCAGTGATGGAGACGGGACTAGCGTAGTCTATGAGCGGTTCTTC. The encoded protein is CSDGDGTSVVYERFF.

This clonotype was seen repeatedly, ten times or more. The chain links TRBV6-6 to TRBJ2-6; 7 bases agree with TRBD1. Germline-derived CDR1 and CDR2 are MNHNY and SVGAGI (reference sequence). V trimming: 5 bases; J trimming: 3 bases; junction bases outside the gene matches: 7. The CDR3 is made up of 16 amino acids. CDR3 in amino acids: CASSPRGIGGANVLTF. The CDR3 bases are TGTGCCAGCAGTCCCAGGGGGATCGGTGGGGCCAACGTCCTGACTTTC.

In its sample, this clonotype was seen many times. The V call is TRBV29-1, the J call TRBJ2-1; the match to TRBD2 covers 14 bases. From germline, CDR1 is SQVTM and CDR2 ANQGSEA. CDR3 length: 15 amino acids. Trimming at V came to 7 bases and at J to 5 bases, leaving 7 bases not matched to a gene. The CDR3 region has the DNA TGCAGCGCACGACTAGCGGGGGGGCTTAACAATGAGCAGTTCTTC. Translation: CSARLAGGLNNEQFF.

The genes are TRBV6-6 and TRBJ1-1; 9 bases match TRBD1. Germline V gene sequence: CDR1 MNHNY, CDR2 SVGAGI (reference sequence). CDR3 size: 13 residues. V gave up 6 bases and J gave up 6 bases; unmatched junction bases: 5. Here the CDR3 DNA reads TGTGCCAGCAGCCGGACAGGGGACGCTGAAGCTTTCTTT. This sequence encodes CASSRTGDAEAFF.

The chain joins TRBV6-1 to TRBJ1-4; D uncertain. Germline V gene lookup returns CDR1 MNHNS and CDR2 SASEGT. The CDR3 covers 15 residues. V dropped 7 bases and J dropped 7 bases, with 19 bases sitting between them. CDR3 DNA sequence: TGTGCCAGCATCTCACACGGAACAGTTGGTGAAAAACTGTTTTTT. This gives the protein CASISHGTVGEKLFF.